These T cell receptor beta chains were read from a single sample in a study of PD-L1 blockade in urothelial cancer. Sequenced by immunoSEQ multiplex PCR; TCRdb stores in-frame clones only, minus some. The sample lists about 43,000 clones, roughly 91% occurring once. The sequencing here drew on PBMCs, taken around atezolizumab (anti-PD-L1) treatment. The receptors were sampled from an older woman with urothelial cancer. CDR3s include the opening cysteine and the closing phenylalanine or tryptophan. The order of the fields is D gene, J gene, V gene, CDR3 protein. D genes are given only for firm matches.

d_gene: NA
j_gene: TRBJ2-7
v_gene: TRBV2
CDR3aa: CASSEGLPGLYEQYF

d_gene: NA
j_gene: TRBJ1-4
v_gene: TRBV20-1
CDR3aa: CSAAHEKLFF

d_gene: NA
j_gene: TRBJ1-4
v_gene: TRBV4-1
CDR3aa: CASSQAGGLFEKLFF

d_gene: TRBD2
j_gene: TRBJ2-5
v_gene: TRBV29-1
CDR3aa: CSVGRAGAAETQYF

d_gene: NA
j_gene: TRBJ1-1
v_gene: TRBV18
CDR3aa: CASSPGQLMNTEAFF

d_gene: TRBD2
j_gene: TRBJ2-4
v_gene: TRBV10-1
CDR3aa: CASSSGLAGEFAKNIQYF

d_gene: NA
j_gene: TRBJ1-5
v_gene: TRBV18
CDR3aa: CASSPRADSNQPQHF

d_gene: NA
j_gene: TRBJ2-7
v_gene: TRBV7-6
CDR3aa: CASSLVPAVDQGLTYEQYF

d_gene: TRBD2
j_gene: TRBJ2-1
v_gene: TRBV4-3
CDR3aa: CASILAHFNEQFF

d_gene: NA
j_gene: TRBJ1-1
v_gene: TRBV6-5
CDR3aa: CASSYWRDGNTEAFF

d_gene: TRBD1
j_gene: TRBJ2-5
v_gene: TRBV19
CDR3aa: CASSSGQAETQYF